This T cell receptor beta chain derives from a study of blood T cell repertoires in COVID-19. About the research overall: Collection of acute and convalescent COVID-19 samples took place in the United States, Italy and Spain. T cells, B-cell-depleted T cells, or PBMCs supplied cDNA or gDNA.

Original processing methods: Reference gene primer amplification gave nucleated cell count estimates. Assay: immunoSEQ multiplex PCR; the TCRdb copy retains only in-frame clones and omits some. The DNA was the basis for D and trimming; V, J and clone size are from that table. The sample records some 100,000 clones, about 89% being singletons. Germline loops: CDR1 SGHTA, CDR2 FQGNSA. The junction had 5 bases not matched to a gene; V was cut back by 5 bases and J by 1 base. This CDR3 contains 15 residues. This receptor was taken from a man in his fifties or sixties with acute or convalescent COVID-19. The genes are TRBV7-2 and TRBJ2-3; 8 positions agree with TRBD1. Material: peripheral blood. As DNA, the CDR3 is TGTGCCAGCAGCCGCGGACAGGGCCGCACAGATACGCAGTATTTT. Its protein product is CASSRGQGRTDTQYF.